The rows below give T cell receptor beta chains drawn from one sample of a study of cytomegalovirus exposure and HLA in healthy donors. Libraries were prepared by immunoSEQ multiplex PCR; TCRdb keeps only in-frame clonotypes and omits some of them. The sample yields 95,000 to 150,000 clones, approximately 75% seen once. The sample consisted of PBMCs. These receptors were collected from a woman in her forties or fifties in good health and CMV-seronegative. The CDR3 runs from the conserved cysteine through the conserved F or W. Each record gives: J gene, D gene, V gene, clone size, CDR3 protein, CDR3 DNA. A D gene is named only where the DNA matches it firmly. Only part of the rows carry a size: once, few, many, or a class if the clone is expanded.

>TRBJ2-3|TRBD2|TRBV7-9|.
CASSQKREGTDTQYF
TGTGCCAGCAGCCAAAAGCGGGAGGGGACAGATACGCAGTATTTT
>TRBJ1-2|TRBD1|TRBV28|few
CASSSPGQGFILDGYTF
TGTGCCAGCAGTTCTCCGGGACAGGGTTTTATATTGGATGGCTACACCTTC
>TRBJ2-7|TRBD1|TRBV28|.
CASSRTGGTYEQYF
TGTGCCAGCAGTCGGACAGGGGGTACCTACGAGCAGTACTTC
>TRBJ1-1|TRBD1|TRBV11-3|.
CASSYGYRGLVEAFF
TGTGCCAGCAGCTACGGGTACAGGGGGTTGGTTGAAGCTTTCTTT
>TRBJ1-2|.|TRBV28|.
CASSFLDRDNYGYTF
TGTGCCAGCAGTTTCCTGGACAGAGATAACTATGGCTACACCTTC
>TRBJ2-1|TRBD2|TRBV11-2|.
CASSPPVVAGEQFF
TGTGCCAGCAGCCCCCCGGTGGTAGCGGGGGAGCAGTTCTTC
>TRBJ1-1|.|TRBV9|.
CASSPSFGTEAFF
TGTGCCAGCAGCCCCTCTTTCGGCACTGAAGCTTTCTTT
>TRBJ2-7|TRBD2|TRBV11-2|.
CASRDIAGGSYEQYF
TGTGCCAGCAGGGATATAGCGGGAGGGAGTTACGAGCAGTACTTC
>TRBJ2-3|TRBD2|TRBV29-1|once
CSGSGTSPADTQYF
TGCAGCGGGAGCGGGACTAGCCCCGCAGATACGCAGTATTTT
>TRBJ2-3|TRBD2|TRBV9|.
CASAGDGRIHDTQYF
TGTGCCAGCGCGGGGGACGGGAGAATTCATGATACGCAGTATTTT
>TRBJ1-4|TRBD1|TRBV11-2|.
CASAKTGTNEKLFF
TGTGCCAGCGCGAAGACAGGGACTAATGAAAAACTGTTTTTT
>TRBJ2-2|TRBD2|TRBV4-3|few
CASSQEPSGSDTGELFF
TGCGCCAGCAGCCAAGAACCTAGCGGGAGCGACACCGGGGAGCTGTTTTTT
>TRBJ2-1|.|TRBV11-2|few
CASSLVGGRSHNEQFF
TGTGCCAGCAGCTTAGTAGGTGGGAGGTCCCACAATGAGCAGTTCTTC
>TRBJ1-2|.|TRBV7-9|once
CASSLAGAVVGYGYTF
TGTGCCAGCAGCTTAGCTGGGGCGGTAGTAGGCTATGGCTACACCTTC
>TRBJ2-7|TRBD1|TRBV29-1|.
CSVETGGGYDEQYF
TGCAGCGTGGAAACAGGGGGCGGTTACGACGAGCAGTACTTC
>TRBJ2-6|.|TRBV15|few
CATSRQVDNNVLTF
TGTGCCACCAGCAGACAGGTGGACAACAACGTCCTGACTTTC
>TRBJ2-3|TRBD2|TRBV7-6|.
CASSLVDSGRYDDTQYF
TGTGCCAGCAGCTTAGTGGATAGCGGGAGGTACGACGATACGCAGTATTTT
>TRBJ1-2|.|TRBV5-5|few
CASSLVTVNYGYTF
TGTGCCAGCAGCTTGGTTACAGTAAACTATGGCTACACCTTC
>TRBJ2-2|.|TRBV7-9|.
CASSQPARAPTGELFF
TGTGCCAGCAGCCAGCCGGCCAGGGCTCCGACCGGGGAGCTGTTTTTT
>TRBJ2-1|TRBD2|TRBV7-3|.
CASSLASGLAGFNEQFF
TGTGCCAGCAGCCTAGCGTCGGGACTAGCGGGGTTCAATGAGCAGTTCTTC
>TRBJ2-7|TRBD2|TRBV2|.
CASSEPIWTSGNSYEQYF
TGTGCCAGCAGTGAACCCATTTGGACTAGCGGCAACTCCTACGAGCAGTACTTC
>TRBJ2-5|.|TRBV11-2|.
CASSFGRETQYF
TGTGCCAGCAGCTTCGGTAGAGAGACCCAGTACTTC
>TRBJ2-3|TRBD1|TRBV6-1|.
CASAGQDNTDTQYF
TGTGCCAGCGCGGGACAGGACAACACAGATACGCAGTATTTT
>TRBJ2-7|TRBD1|TRBV28|.
CASRDRRAGSYEQYF
TGTGCCAGCAGGGACAGGCGCGCCGGCTCCTACGAGCAGTACTTC
>TRBJ2-7|.|TRBV28|once
CASRVQGISGSIYEQYF
TGTGCCAGCAGAGTACAGGGGATCAGCGGGAGTATCTACGAGCAGTACTTC
>TRBJ2-3|TRBD1|TRBV6-5|few
CASRPDRDADTQYF
TGTGCCAGCAGACCGGACAGGGATGCAGATACGCAGTATTTT
>TRBJ2-7|TRBD2|TRBV5-5|few
CASRPGLADSYEQYF
TGTGCCAGCAGACCCGGACTAGCGGATTCCTACGAGCAGTACTTC
>TRBJ1-2|.|TRBV12-1|.
CASSFVSPGQGRANYGYTF
TGTGCCAGCAGTTTCGTGAGTCCGGGACAGGGCAGAGCTAACTATGGCTACACCTTC
>TRBJ2-7|TRBD1|TRBV28|.
CASSLSWGQTPYEQYF
TGTGCCAGCAGTCTCAGTTGGGGACAGACCCCCTACGAGCAGTACTTC
>TRBJ2-7|TRBD1|TRBV5-4|.
CASSTGQGAYEQYF
TGTGCCAGCAGCACCGGACAGGGGGCCTACGAGCAGTACTTC
>TRBJ2-7|.|TRBV7-9|few
CASSVAGAASLRVYF
TGTGCCAGCAGCGTCGCGGGGGCAGCTTCCCTACGCGTGTACTTC
>TRBJ2-3|TRBD2|TRBV6-1|few
CASTTSGTDTQYF
TGTGCCAGCACTACTAGCGGGACAGATACGCAGTATTTT
>TRBJ2-1|.|TRBV21-1|.
CARDNNEQFF
TGTGCCAGGGACAACAATGAGCAGTTCTTC
>TRBJ2-1|TRBD2|TRBV19|.
CASRDPGLAGNEQFF
TGTGCCAGTAGAGACCCGGGACTAGCTGGGAATGAGCAGTTCTTC
>TRBJ1-1|.|TRBV5-1|.
CASSLGAGDTEAFF
TGCGCCAGCAGCTTGGGGGCAGGGGACACTGAAGCTTTCTTT
>TRBJ1-1|.|TRBV6-5|.
CASERGGDTEAFF
TGTGCCAGCGAACGGGGGGGGGACACTGAAGCTTTCTTT
>TRBJ1-3|.|TRBV5-1|few
CASAIIGGSGNTIYF
TGCGCCAGCGCAATTATAGGGGGCTCTGGAAACACCATATATTTT
>TRBJ2-2|.|TRBV9|.
CASTAVPENTGELFF
TGTGCCAGCACGGCGGTTCCGGAGAACACCGGGGAGCTGTTTTTT
>TRBJ2-5|TRBD1|TRBV5-8|.
CASSGRDRENQETQYF
TGTGCCAGCAGCGGGAGGGACAGGGAGAACCAAGAGACCCAGTACTTC
>TRBJ1-1|.|TRBV28|.
CASSFPHGGAFF
TGTGCCAGCAGTTTTCCCCACGGAGGAGCTTTCTTT
>TRBJ2-5|TRBD1|TRBV6-6|.
CASSLSGTGGQETQYF
TGTGCCAGCAGTCTATCTGGGACAGGGGGCCAAGAGACCCAGTACTTC
>TRBJ1-1|.|TRBV5-8|.
CASSSQGKHTEAFF
TGTGCCAGCAGCTCCCAGGGGAAACACACTGAAGCTTTCTTT
>TRBJ1-1|.|TRBV5-1|few
CASSLDLTEPNTEAFF
TGCGCCAGCAGCTTGGACCTGACTGAGCCGAACACTGAAGCTTTCTTT
>TRBJ1-1|.|TRBV2|.
CASSLEGGRGLKAFF
TGTGCCAGCAGCTTAGAAGGAGGGAGGGGTCTCAAAGCTTTCTTT
>TRBJ2-5|.|TRBV11-2|.
CASSLEGRGRETQYF
TGTGCCAGCAGCTTAGAGGGGCGGGGGCGAGAGACCCAGTACTTC
>TRBJ2-2|TRBD2|TRBV2|.
CASTPGLADGELFF
TGTGCCAGCACCCCCGGACTAGCTGACGGGGAGCTGTTTTTT
>TRBJ1-2|.|TRBV28|once
CASSLGFIGDGYTF
TGTGCCAGCAGTTTAGGGTTCATAGGAGATGGCTACACCTTC
>TRBJ1-2|.|TRBV28|.
CASSLVTVKGYGYTF
TGTGCCAGCAGTTTAGTCACAGTCAAAGGCTATGGCTACACCTTC
>TRBJ2-5|.|TRBV19|few
CASQGRAETQYF
TGTGCCAGTCAAGGCAGGGCCGAGACCCAGTACTTC
>TRBJ2-3|TRBD2|TRBV12-5|.
CASGSGGSGSAQYF
TGTGCTAGTGGTTCGGGCGGTAGCGGGAGTGCGCAGTATTTT
>TRBJ2-1|TRBD2|TRBV5-1|once
CASSSGGSGSFDEQFF
TGCGCCAGCAGCTCAGGTGGTAGCGGGAGTTTCGATGAGCAGTTCTTC
>TRBJ1-3|.|TRBV9|.
CASSVGRFSGNTIYF
TGTGCCAGCAGCGTAGGGAGGTTCTCTGGAAACACCATATATTTT
>TRBJ2-7|.|TRBV7-9|.
CSSSFGDIYEQYF
TGTTCCAGCAGCTTCGGGGACATCTACGAGCAGTACTTC